The 17 T cell receptor beta chains listed next were all sequenced from one sample in a study of blood T cells in healthy people across ages. Next came a second PCR, run for about 7 to 11 cycles, which used a sample-barcoded 5' primer along with a J-beta primer mix. One entry per CDR3 protein results from TCRdb running MiXCR on the 5' RACE reads. The sample holds some 1.5 million distinct CDR3 sequences, roughly 28% seen once. The source material was blood. The source is a woman aged 30 to 39 in good health.

This clonotype was detected a few times. V usage is TRBV28 and J usage is TRBJ2-7, with a tentative D call TRBD1 (5 bases). The CDR3 runs to 15 residues. Germline V gives CDR1 MDHEN, CDR2 SYDVKM. The V and J ends lost 2 bases and 3 bases respectively, with 14 bases between them. The CDR3 nucleotides are TGTGCCAGCAGTTTAGTGGGGCCAAACCACTACGAGCAGTACTTC. Protein: CASSLVGPNHYEQYF. Using reference TRBV28 and TRBJ2-7 for the parts outside the CDR3, the full variable domain is DVKVTQSSRYLVKRTGEKVFLECVQDMDHENMFWYRQDPGLGLRLIYFSYDVKMKEKGDIPEGYSVSREKKERFSLILESASTNQTSMYLCASSLVGPNHYEQYFGPGTRLTVT.

This clonotype has more than one count but fewer than ten. The chain couples TRBV4-1 to TRBJ2-5; D gene uncertain. Germline V gene data show CDR1 as MGHRA and CDR2 as YSYEKL. The CDR3 covers 12 residues. Trimming took 3 bases from V and 5 from J, leaving 7 bases between them. This CDR3 reads CASSHPAETQYF. The CDR3 nucleotides are TGCGCCAGCAGCCATCCTGCGGAGACCCAGTACTTC.

This clonotype was seen many times. The V call is TRBV20-1, the J call TRBJ2-1; TRBD2 might be the D (5 bases). The germline CDR1 and CDR2 sequences are DFQATT and SNEGSKA (reference sequence). V lost 0 bases and J lost 0, with 9 bases in between. CDR3 length: 15 amino acids. The CDR3 loop is CSARDEGSSYNEQFF. CDR3 sequence (DNA): TGCAGTGCTAGAGATGAGGGATCCTCCTACAATGAGCAGTTCTTC.

The chain couples TRBV20-1 to TRBJ2-5, with D uncertain. The CDR3 length is 14 residues. CDR1 and CDR2 (germline): DFQATT, SNEGSKA (reference sequence). The V and J ends lost 6 bases and 7 bases respectively, with 21 bases between them. CDR3: CSAPQNVVGRTQYF. Written as DNA, the CDR3 is TGCAGTGCCCCTCAGAACGTGGTTGGAAGGACCCAGTACTTC.

At least ten counts were recorded for this clonotype. The chain recombines TRBV28 with TRBJ1-6; no firm D call. The CDR3 runs 13 residues. Germline V gene data show CDR1 as MDHEN and CDR2 as SYDVKM. V dropped 7 bases and J dropped 7 bases, with 11 bases sitting between them. CDR3 region: CASTNPGNSPLHF. In DNA, the CDR3 is TGTGCCAGCACCAACCCGGGCAATTCACCCCTCCACTTT.

This chain joins TRBV9 and TRBJ2-7; 16 bases align to TRBD2. V shed 3 bases and J 4 bases; nucleotides not matched to a gene: 4. This CDR3 is built from 16 residues. The V gene's germline CDR1 is SGDLS and CDR2 YYNGEE. The CDR3 loop is CASSEGTSGRGYEQYF. DNA for the CDR3: TGTGCCAGCAGCGAGGGGACTAGCGGGAGGGGGTACGAGCAGTACTTC.

This clonotype was seen ten or more times. The genes are TRBV6-6 and TRBJ2-1; no definite D call. This CDR3 spans 13 amino acids. Trimming stripped 0 bases from V and 10 bases from J, with 10 bases between. The germline CDR1 and CDR2 sequences are MNHNY and SVGAGI (reference sequence). CDR3 sequence reads: CASSYSQLIEQFF. The CDR3 nucleotides read TGTGCCAGCAGTTACTCTCAGTTAATCGAGCAGTTCTTC.

Concerning this clonotype: The conserved final phenylalanine or tryptophan is absent from the CDR3, which likely points to a read error. The genes are TRBV18 and TRBJ2-1; 12 bases line up with TRBD1. The CDR3 has 14 amino acids. Looked up from germline, CDR1 is KGHSH and CDR2 is LQKENI. With 6 bases clipped from V and 8 bases from J, the junction kept 5 bases outside the gene matches. The CDR3 here is CASSSGTGGDEQFL. CDR3 sequence (DNA): TGTGCCAGCTCCTCGGGGACAGGGGGCGATGAGCAGTTCTTA.

The chain joins TRBV29-1 to TRBJ1-2; 7 nucleotides match TRBD1. V dropped 6 bases and J dropped 1; count of bases not matched to a gene: 5. Germline V gives CDR1 SQVTM, CDR2 ANQGSEA. The CDR3 runs to 13 residues. The CDR3 here is CSVGQVLNYGYTF. CDR3 nucleotide sequence: TGCAGCGTCGGACAGGTCCTTAACTATGGCTACACCTTC.

V and J are TRBV19 and TRBJ2-1, with D possibly being TRBD2 (6 bases). This CDR3 is built from 13 residues. CDR1 and CDR2 (germline): LNHDA, SQIVND (reference sequence). V was shortened by 7 bases and J by 10 bases, with 17 bases between the two germline ends. The CDR3 reads CASTTRRTSEQFF. The CDR3 nucleotides are TGTGCCAGTACTACAAGGAGAACTAGCGAGCAGTTCTTC.

This clonotype was seen at least ten times. The genes are TRBV9 and TRBJ2-1; 9 bases agree with TRBD1. The CDR3 is 16 residues long. After removal of 0 bases from V and 6 bases from J, the junction contained 7 bases not matched to a gene. Germline-derived CDR1 and CDR2 are SGDLS and YYNGEE. The CDR3 sequence is CASSVAGDRVANEQFF. The CDR3 nucleotides read TGTGCCAGCAGCGTAGCAGGGGACAGGGTGGCCAATGAGCAGTTCTTC.

This clonotype was seen a few times. The CDR3 nucleotides read TGTGCCAGCAGTTTCTCGACAGGGGGTCCCTCGATAGGATACAATGAGCAGTTCTTC. Translated, it gives CASSFSTGGPSIGYNEQFF. The J gene is TRBJ2-1, the V gene TRBV27; 9 positions agree with TRBD1. The CDR3 is 19 amino acids. Germline lookup yields CDR1 MNHEY and CDR2 SMNVEV (reference sequence). The junction had 16 bases not matched to a gene; V was cut back by 3 bases and J by 4 bases.

The sample holds a few counts of this clonotype. V is TRBV5-1 and J is TRBJ1-2; TRBD1 matches 9 bases. V gave up 4 bases and J gave up 1 base; unmatched junction bases: 5. Germline lookup yields CDR1 SGHRS and CDR2 YFSETQ. The length of the CDR3 is 15 residues. The CDR3 nucleotides are TGCGCCAGCAGCGTGGAGACAGGGGGTAACTATGGCTACACCTTC. Translating it yields CASSVETGGNYGYTF.

There are a few counts of this clonotype. The chain recombines TRBV10-2 with TRBJ1-3; 7 bases fit TRBD1. CDR3 length: 14 residues. Germline CDR1 is WSHSY and CDR2 is SAAADI. J gave up 0 bases and V 8 bases, and 4 bases lay outside the gene matches. The CDR3 region has the DNA TGCGCCAGCCAGGGGGTAACCTCTGGAAACACCATATATTTT. Amino acid sequence: CASQGVTSGNTIYF.

The rearrangement uses TRBV20-1 and TRBJ1-2, with unresolved D. V shed 1 base and J shed 6 bases, with 18 bases lying between them. Germline V CDR1 and CDR2: DFQATT, SNEGSKA (reference sequence). CDR3 length: 15 amino acids. The chain's CDR3 is CSARGRGLKFDGYTF. DNA for the CDR3: TGCAGTGCTAGAGGCCGGGGTCTCAAATTCGATGGCTACACCTTC.

To note about this clonotype: This may stem from a read error, because a much larger clone lies one nucleotide away. The chain links TRBV29-1 to TRBJ2-5, with 7 bases lining up with TRBD2. With V trimmed by 4 bases and J by 11 bases, 19 bases remained unmatched. Germline CDR1 is SQVTM and CDR2 is ANQGSEA. This CDR3 has 15 residues. CDR3 amino acids: CSVGPDAGVGNEQYF. DNA for the CDR3: TGCAGCGTTGGACCGGACGCGGGAGTAGGGAATGAGCAGTACTTC.

The gene calls are TRBV6-2 or TRBV6-3 and TRBJ2-5; TRBD1 agrees at 9 bases. The better agreement between TRBJ2-7 and the DNA end casts doubt on the J call. The CDR3 is 14 residues long. Germline V lookup: CDR1 MNHEY, CDR2 SVGEGT. CDR3: CASSPGQGIGEQYF. In DNA, the CDR3 is TGTGCCAGCAGCCCTGGACAGGGGATAGGCGAGCAGTACTTC.